This T cell receptor beta chain comes out of a study of T-cell memory formation after mild COVID-19. The germline V gene encodes CDR1 SGHTA and CDR2 FQGNSA. V gave up 5 bases and J gave up 3 bases, with 9 bases separating them. This CDR3 comprises 13 residues. By its share, this clonotype is medium-sized (0.01 to 0.1%). From 5'RACE with constant-segment primers came TCR alpha and TCR beta cDNA libraries that carried sample barcodes and UMIs. TCRdb called the 5' RACE reads again in MiXCR, with one record for every CDR3 protein. Of approximately 60,000 distinct CDR3 sequences listed, more than 8% are singletons.

The sequenced sample was PBMCs or a T cell subset sorted from them (not recorded which). The rearrangement uses TRBV7-2 and TRBJ2-3, with unresolved D. The TCR sequence derives from a man aged 18 to 30 who had mild COVID-19 (a few samples of this study predate the infection). Cell type and time point are not known. This CDR3 is CASSSPETDTQYF. CDR3 sequence (DNA): TGTGCCAGCAGCAGCCCAGAGACAGATACGCAGTATTTT.